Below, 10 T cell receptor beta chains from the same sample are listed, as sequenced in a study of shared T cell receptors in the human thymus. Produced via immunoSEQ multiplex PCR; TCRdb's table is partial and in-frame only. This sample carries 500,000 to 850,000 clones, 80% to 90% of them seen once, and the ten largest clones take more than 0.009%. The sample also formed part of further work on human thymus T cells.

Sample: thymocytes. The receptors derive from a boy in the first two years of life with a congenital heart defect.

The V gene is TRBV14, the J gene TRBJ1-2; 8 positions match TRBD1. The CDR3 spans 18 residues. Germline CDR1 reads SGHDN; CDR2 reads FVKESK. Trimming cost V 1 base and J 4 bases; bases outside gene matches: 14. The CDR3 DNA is TGTGCCAGCAGCCAAGTCCCTGACAGGGGCCCTATTTCCTATGGCTACACCTTC. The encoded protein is CASSQVPDRGPISYGYTF.

The DNA of the CDR3 is TGTGCCAGCAGCCAGGCCCCGGACAGGGCAGGAGATACGCAGTATTTT. Translated: CASSQAPDRAGDTQYF. The chain links TRBV4-2 to TRBJ2-3, with TRBD1 identical over 8 bases. Per the germline V gene, CDR1 is LGHNA and CDR2 is YNFKEQ. This CDR3 has 16 residues. The J segment lost 5 bases and the V segment lost 3 bases, leaving 10 bases of the junction unmatched.

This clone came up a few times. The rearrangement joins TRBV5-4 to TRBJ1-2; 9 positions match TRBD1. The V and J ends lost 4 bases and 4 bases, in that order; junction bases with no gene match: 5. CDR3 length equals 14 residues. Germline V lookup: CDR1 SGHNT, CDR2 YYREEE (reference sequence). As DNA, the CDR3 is TGTGCCAGCAGCGGGGGGACAGGGCCCTATGGCTACACCTTC. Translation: CASSGGTGPYGYTF.

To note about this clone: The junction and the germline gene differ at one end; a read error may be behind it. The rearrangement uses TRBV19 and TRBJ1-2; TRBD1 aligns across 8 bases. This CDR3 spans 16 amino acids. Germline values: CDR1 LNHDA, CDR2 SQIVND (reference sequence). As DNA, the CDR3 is TGTGCCAGTAGTAAGGACAGGGATCACACCTCCTATGGCTACCCCTTC. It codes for CASSKDRDHTSYGYPF.

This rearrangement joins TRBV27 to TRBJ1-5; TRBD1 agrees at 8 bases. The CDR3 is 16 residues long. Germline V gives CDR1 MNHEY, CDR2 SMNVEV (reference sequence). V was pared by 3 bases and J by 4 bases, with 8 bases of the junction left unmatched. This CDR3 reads CASSFTPDRENQPQHF. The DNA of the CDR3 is TGTGCCAGCAGTTTCACCCCGGACAGGGAAAATCAGCCCCAGCATTTT.

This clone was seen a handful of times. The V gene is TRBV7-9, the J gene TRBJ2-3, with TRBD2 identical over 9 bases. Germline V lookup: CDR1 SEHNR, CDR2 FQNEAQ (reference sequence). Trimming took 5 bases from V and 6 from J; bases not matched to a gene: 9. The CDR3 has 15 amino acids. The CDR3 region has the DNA TGTGCCAGCAGCCTTGGGCGGGGGGGCCCGGATACGCAGTATTTT. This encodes CASSLGRGGPDTQYF.

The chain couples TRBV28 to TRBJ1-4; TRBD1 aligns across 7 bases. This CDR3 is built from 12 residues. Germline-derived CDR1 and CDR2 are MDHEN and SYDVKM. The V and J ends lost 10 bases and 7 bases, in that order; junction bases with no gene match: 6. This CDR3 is CATYRGGEKLFF. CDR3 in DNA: TGTGCCACCTACAGGGGCGGTGAAAAACTGTTTTTT.

The CDR3, as DNA: TGCAGTGCTATCCCAGGGTTGGGCTACACCTTC. Protein sequence: CSAIPGLGYTF. The chain combines TRBV20-1 with TRBJ1-2, with a possible D match to TRBD1 (5 bases). The germline gives CDR1 DFQATT, CDR2 SNEGSKA (reference sequence). This CDR3 comprises 11 residues. V lost 4 bases and J 8 bases, leaving 11 bases between the germline ends.

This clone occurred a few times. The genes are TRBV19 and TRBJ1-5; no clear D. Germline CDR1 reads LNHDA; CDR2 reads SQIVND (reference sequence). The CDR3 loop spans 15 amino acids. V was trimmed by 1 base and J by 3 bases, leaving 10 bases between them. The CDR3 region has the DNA TGTGCCAGTAGTATAGTCAGGTCCTTCAATCAGCCCCAGCATTTT. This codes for CASSIVRSFNQPQHF.

In nucleotides, the CDR3 is TGTGCCAGCAGCTTGGTAGCGGGGGCTGTTGTTAATGTAACTGAAGCTTTCTTT. Translating it yields CASSLVAGAVVNVTEAFF. The V and J genes are TRBV5-8 and TRBJ1-1, with D perhaps TRBD1 (6 bases). The CDR3 is 18 residues long. The germline V gene encodes CDR1 SGHTS and CDR2 YDEGEE. Trimming cost V 0 bases and J 5 bases, with 23 bases left between them. Full variable domain (missing parts from reference TRBV5-8 and TRBJ1-1): EAGVTQSPTHLIKTRGQQATLRCSPISGHTSVYWYQQALGLGLQFLLWYDEGEERNRGNFPPRFSGRQFPNYSSELNVNALELEDSALYLCASSLVAGAVVNVTEAFFGQGTRLTVV.